One and the same sample provided the 30 T cell receptor beta chains below, sequenced in a study of cytomegalovirus exposure and HLA in healthy donors. Researchers ran the PCR with 60 Vbeta and 13 Jbeta primers. TCRdb's copy holds only in-frame clones and misses some; the assay was immunoSEQ multiplex PCR. The table has approximately 170,000 clones, around 82% seen once. Source material: PBMCs. These receptors all come from a male donor in good health and CMV-seronegative.

This clone was detected only once. The chain carries TRBV4-1 and TRBJ2-5; D gene ambiguous. The CDR3 has 13 residues. Germline CDR1 MGHRA, CDR2 YSYEKL. The ends were cut back, 1 base at V and 4 bases at J, with 7 bases in the middle. The CDR3 DNA is TGCGCCAGCAGCCAAGTCTTGCGAGAGACCCAGTACTTC. Translated, it gives CASSQVLRETQYF.

CDR3 DNA sequence: TGTGCCAGCAGTCCTAGTTACGAGCAGTACTTC. Its protein is CASSPSYEQYF. This sequence joins TRBV11-2 and TRBJ2-7; no clear D gene. The CDR3 has 11 residues. Per germline, CDR1 SGHAT and CDR2 FQNNGV. Trimming pared 6 bases from V and 4 bases from J, leaving 7 bases between.

The chain carries TRBV4-2 and TRBJ2-3; 11 positions match TRBD2. Germline CDR1 and CDR2: LGHNA and YNFKEQ. J gave up 6 bases and V 0 bases, and 5 bases lay outside the gene matches. CDR3 length: 16 residues. The CDR3 DNA reads TGTGCCAGCAGCCAAGAGTCGGCTAGCGGGAGGGATACGCAGTATTTT. This translates into CASSQESASGRDTQYF.

The V gene is TRBV9, the J gene TRBJ2-7; 14 bases are a match to TRBD2. This CDR3 contains 14 residues. The germline V gene has CDR1 SGDLS and CDR2 YYNGEE. Trimming removed 3 bases from V and 7 bases from J; junction bases left unmatched: 3. This CDR3 is CASSGLAGGWEQYF. CDR3 sequence (DNA): TGTGCCAGCAGCGGACTAGCGGGAGGGTGGGAGCAGTACTTC.

Of note for this clone: The sample has other DNA sequences that encode this CDR3 too. This chain connects TRBV28 to TRBJ2-7; tentatively, D is TRBD1 (6 bases). The CDR3 consists of 11 residues. Germline CDR1 is MDHEN and CDR2 is SYDVKM. V was trimmed by 10 bases and J by 8 bases, leaving 15 bases between them. The CDR3 bases are TGTGCCATCTCAGGGGTTTCGAAGCAGTACTTC. Its protein is CAISGVSKQYF. The entire variable domain, with the rest obtained from reference TRBV28 and TRBJ2-7, is as follows: DVKVTQSSRYLVKRTGEKVFLECVQDMDHENMFWYRQDPGLGLRLIYFSYDVKMKEKGDIPEGYSVSREKKERFSLILESASTNQTSMYLCAISGVSKQYFGPGTRLTVT.

V usage is TRBV28 and J usage is TRBJ1-5; TRBD1 matches 10 bases. V lost 11 bases, J lost 2 bases, and 6 bases stayed unmatched. CDR1 and CDR2 from the germline V gene are MDHEN and SYDVKM. The CDR3 consists of 14 residues. CDR3 protein: CAWTGGSGNQPQHF. The CDR3, as DNA: TGTGCCTGGACAGGGGGTTCGGGCAATCAGCCCCAGCATTTT.

This chain links TRBV7-2 with TRBJ2-2; TRBD2 agrees at 14 bases. The CDR3 spans 18 residues. With 5 bases clipped from V and 3 bases from J, the junction kept 8 bases outside the gene matches. Germline CDR1 and CDR2: SGHTA and FQGNSA. The CDR3 nucleotides read TGTGCCAGCAGCCCCCGACTAGCGGGAGGGCCGGACACCGGGGAGCTGTTTTTT. This gives the protein CASSPRLAGGPDTGELFF.

The rearrangement uses TRBV5-4 and TRBJ2-1; no definite D call. V shed 0 bases and J shed 4 bases, with 8 bases lying between them. The germline V gene has CDR1 SGHNT and CDR2 YYREEE (reference sequence). CDR3 length equals 14 residues. The DNA for the CDR3 is TGTGCCAGCAGCTTGGTATCCCTATACAATGAGCAGTTCTTC. This translates into CASSLVSLYNEQFF.

The chain links TRBV7-9 to TRBJ2-2, with D possibly matching TRBD2 (6 bases). The CDR3 spans 15 residues. Germline V lookup: CDR1 SEHNR, CDR2 FQNEAQ (reference sequence). The germline V and J ends were trimmed by 5 bases and 1 base, with 11 bases remaining between them. CDR3: CASSQKGGNTGELFF. CDR3 DNA: TGTGCCAGCAGCCAGAAGGGAGGGAACACCGGGGAGCTGTTTTTT.

The chain combines TRBV1 with TRBJ2-1; the table's D gene call, TRBD1, was not cross checked with the DNA. TRBV1 is assigned pseudogene status. The CDR3 is made up of 16 amino acids. The CDR3 loop is CTSSQGTASSYNEQFF. As DNA, the CDR3 is TGCACCAGCAGCCAAGGGACAGCGAGCTCCTACAATGAGCAGTTCTTC.

A single count supports this clone. The V gene is TRBV7-2, the J gene TRBJ1-5, with D unresolved. Trimming shortened V by 2 bases and J by 0 bases, and 8 bases separated the two germline ends. This CDR3 has 15 residues. The V gene's germline CDR1 is SGHTA and CDR2 FQGNSA. The CDR3 nucleotides read TGTGCCAGCAGCTTATCTTTCCCTAGCAATCAGCCCCAGCATTTT. This codes for CASSLSFPSNQPQHF.

V usage is TRBV19 and J usage is TRBJ2-1; 16 bases line up with TRBD2. In germline, CDR1 is LNHDA, CDR2 SQIVND (reference sequence). After removal of 3 bases from V and 16 bases from J, the junction contained 6 bases not matched to a gene. The CDR3 covers 14 residues. In DNA form, the CDR3 reads TGTGCCAGTAGTATGGGGACTAGCGGGAGGGGTCATTTCTTC. Protein sequence: CASSMGTSGRGHFF.

In its sample, this clone was seen a few times. V is TRBV5-1 and J is TRBJ2-5, with 7 bases aligning to TRBD1. CDR3 size: 14 residues. Germline CDR1 SGHRS, CDR2 YFSETQ. V shed 4 bases and J 1 base; nucleotides not matched to a gene: 4. The CDR3 bases are TGCGCCAGCAGCGAACAGGGGAGCCAAGAGACCCAGTACTTC. It specifies CASSEQGSQETQYF.

V and J are TRBV6-1 and TRBJ2-3; 8 bases map to TRBD2. Germline assignment: CDR1 MNHNS and CDR2 SASEGT. V trimming: 3 bases; J trimming: 3 bases; junction bases outside the gene matches: 5. The CDR3 has 15 amino acids. CDR3 nucleotide sequence: TGTGCCAGCAGTGATTCGTCGGGGGGGACAGATACGCAGTATTTT. Translated: CASSDSSGGTDTQYF.

The rearrangement joins TRBV4-1 to TRBJ2-6; tentative D call: TRBD1 (5 bases). V lost 0 bases, J lost 2 bases, and 8 bases lay in between. This CDR3 has 16 amino acids. CDR1 is MGHRA, CDR2 YSYEKL, per germline. The CDR3 bases are TGCGCCAGCAGCCAAGAAACAGGACCTGGGGCCAACGTCCTGACTTTC. Protein sequence: CASSQETGPGANVLTF.

The chain is built from TRBV18 and TRBJ1-1, with D possibly matching TRBD1 (6 bases). The CDR3 spans 17 residues. From germline, CDR1 is KGHSH and CDR2 LQKENI. V was cut by 2 bases and J by 4 bases, with 20 bases left in between. The CDR3 sequence is CASSPIRQGPKSTEAFF. CDR3 DNA: TGTGCCAGCTCACCAATTAGGCAGGGGCCAAAGAGCACTGAAGCTTTCTTT.

The gene calls are TRBV7-9 and TRBJ1-1; a weak D match, TRBD1 (6 bases). Per the germline V gene, CDR1 is SEHNR and CDR2 is FQNEAQ (reference sequence). The CDR3 runs to 15 residues. V gave up 5 bases and J gave up 0 bases, with 13 bases separating them. The CDR3 DNA follows: TGTGCCAGCAGCACCTCACAGGGTTTGAACACTGAAGCTTTCTTT. Translation gives CASSTSQGLNTEAFF. Supplemented by reference TRBV7-9 and TRBJ1-1, the full variable domain reads DTGVSQNPRHKITKRGQNVTFRCDPISEHNRLYWYRQTLGQGPEFLTYFQNEAQLEKSRLLSDRFSAERPKGSFSTLEIQRTEQGDSAMYLCASSTSQGLNTEAFFGQGTRLTVV.

The rearrangement uses TRBV7-2 and TRBJ1-3; D is perhaps TRBD1 (6 bases). V was shortened by 1 base and J by 4 bases, with 11 bases between the two germline ends. This CDR3 region has 15 residues. Germline values: CDR1 SGHTA, CDR2 FQGNSA. The CDR3 sequence: CASSLEQRGGNTIYF. Written as DNA, the CDR3 is TGTGCCAGCAGCTTAGAACAGAGGGGGGGAAACACCATATATTTT.

The sample holds a few counts of this clone. This rearrangement joins TRBV11-1 to TRBJ2-7; 9 bases map to TRBD1. This CDR3 contains 15 residues. The V and J ends lost 5 bases and 3 bases, in that order; junction bases with no gene match: 8. Germline V CDR1 and CDR2: SGHAT, FQDESV (reference sequence). The CDR3: CASSPTGTGFYEQYF. As DNA, the CDR3 is TGTGCCAGCAGCCCCACCGGGACAGGGTTCTACGAGCAGTACTTC.

The CDR3 DNA reads TGCGCCAGCAGCTTACAGGGGAGTTATAGAAACACCATATATTTT. Protein sequence: CASSLQGSYRNTIYF. This chain uses TRBV5-1 with TRBJ1-3, with TRBD1 matching over 7 bases. J gave up 5 bases and V 2 bases, and 7 bases lay outside the gene matches. Germline V gene sequence: CDR1 SGHRS, CDR2 YFSETQ. The CDR3 consists of 15 residues.

V usage is TRBV18 and J usage is TRBJ2-7; weak D call: TRBD2 (6 bases). V dropped 0 bases and J dropped 2 bases, with 11 bases sitting between them. Germline V gene lookup returns CDR1 KGHSH and CDR2 LQKENI. This CDR3 is built from 15 residues. In DNA form, the CDR3 reads TGTGCCAGCTCACCACCGGGACTGAAAGCCTACGAGCAGTACTTC. It specifies CASSPPGLKAYEQYF.

V gene TRBV28 combines with J gene TRBJ2-1; D is unclear. CDR1 is MDHEN and CDR2 is SYDVKM in the germline V gene. This CDR3 contains 11 residues. V was cut by 5 bases and J by 7 bases, with 6 bases left in between. CDR3: CASSPQNEQFF. CDR3 DNA sequence: TGTGCCAGCAGTCCACAAAATGAGCAGTTCTTC.

The chain is built from TRBV11-2 and TRBJ2-5; TRBD1 matches 9 bases. CDR1 is SGHAT, CDR2 FQNNGV, per germline. This CDR3 contains 17 residues. Trimming cost V 5 bases and J 5 bases; bases outside gene matches: 15. In DNA, the CDR3 is TGTGCCAGCAGCCCAAGACAAAAGACCGGGACAGGGGAGACCCAGTACTTC. It codes for CASSPRQKTGTGETQYF.

Here the CDR3 reads CASRLRGLNVGDTQYF. The CDR3, as DNA: TGCGCCAGCAGACTCAGGGGGCTAAACGTGGGGGATACGCAGTATTTT. V and J are TRBV5-1 and TRBJ2-3; 8 bases agree with TRBD1. The CDR3 covers 16 residues. The germline gives CDR1 SGHRS, CDR2 YFSETQ. The V gene end was trimmed by 5 bases and the J gene end by 6 bases; junction bases not matched to a gene: 14.

This chain links TRBV27 with TRBJ2-5; perhaps TRBD1 as D (7 bases). The closer fit of TRBJ2-7 to the DNA end suggests the J call may be wrong. Germline CDR1 and CDR2: MNHEY and SMNVEV (reference sequence). The CDR3 extends over 16 amino acids. CDR3 sequence (DNA): TGTGCCAGCAGTTTCGCGGGACAGCTTCTCTCCTACGAGCAGTACTTC. Translated, it gives CASSFAGQLLSYEQYF.

The chain employs TRBV28 and TRBJ1-4; 9 bases map to TRBD1. V was clipped by 5 bases and J by 6 bases; unmatched bases: 7. CDR1 MDHEN and CDR2 SYDVKM come from the germline V gene. The CDR3 runs 15 residues. For the CDR3, the DNA is TGTGCCAGCAGTCCGCAGGGACAGGGAGATGAAAAACTGTTTTTT. Residues: CASSPQGQGDEKLFF.

CDR3 in amino acids: CASSLETVNTEAFF. The CDR3 bases are TGTGCCAGCAGCTTGGAGACAGTTAACACTGAAGCTTTCTTT. The rearrangement joins TRBV5-5 to TRBJ1-1, with D perhaps TRBD1 (5 bases). CDR1 is SGHKS, CDR2 YYEKEE, per germline (reference sequence). V shed 0 bases and J shed 2 bases, with 8 bases lying between them. The CDR3 is 14 amino acids.

V and J are TRBV19 and TRBJ2-7; 9 bases fit TRBD1. The CDR3 sequence is 16 residues long. J gave up 0 bases and V 5 bases, and 8 bases lay outside the gene matches. Per germline, CDR1 LNHDA and CDR2 SQIVND (reference sequence). The CDR3 DNA sequence: TGTGCCAGTAGTGCGACAGGGGGTCCGATCTCCTACGAGCAGTACTTC. It translates to CASSATGGPISYEQYF.

V and J are TRBV11-3 and TRBJ2-7; TRBD1 matches at 7 bases. The trim removed 5 bases at V and 3 bases at J, leaving 4 bases unmatched. Germline V CDR1 and CDR2: SGHNT, YENEEA. The CDR3 sequence is 13 residues long. The CDR3 loop reads CASSPGTVYEQYF. CDR3 coding DNA: TGTGCCAGCAGCCCAGGGACAGTCTACGAGCAGTACTTC.

The chain recombines TRBV7-3 with TRBJ2-3; D is unresolved. The CDR3 totals 14 residues. Trimming removed 1 base at V and 4 bases at J, with 9 bases between. The germline CDR1 and CDR2 sequences are SGHTA and FQGTGA. CDR3 loop: CASSLISRSDTQYF. The CDR3 DNA reads as TGTGCCAGCAGCTTAATCTCTAGGTCAGATACGCAGTATTTT.